This entry concerns a single TCR beta chain. The antigen remains undetermined. Researchers ran the PCR with 60 Vbeta and 13 Jbeta primers. This table comes from immunoSEQ multiplex PCR, and its TCRdb copy is limited to in-frame clones, with some not included. This table holds more than 150,000 clones, around 80% found once. The record originates from a study of cytomegalovirus exposure and HLA in healthy donors. Regarding the study as a whole: The classifier reportedly diagnosed cytomegalovirus status with high sensitivity and specificity. TCR sequences were mostly rare, though some public TCRs occurred in many donors. In a later analysis, HLA-C alleles had the fewest associated TCRs, DRB1 alleles the most. Earlier analysis looked at TCR beta V segments, and most were productive about 87% or about 30% of the time.

This CDR3 spans 15 amino acids. Trimming shortened V by 5 bases and J by 1 base, and 11 bases separated the two germline ends. Germline-derived CDR1 and CDR2 are SGHTA and FQGNSA. V and J are TRBV7-2 and TRBJ1-4; D remains unclear. The TCR originated in a woman aged 45-65 years in good health and CMV-seropositive. The sequenced material came from PBMCs. This chain's CDR3 is CASSPHGGTNEKLFF. The CDR3 bases are TGTGCCAGCAGCCCACATGGTGGAACTAATGAAAAACTGTTTTTT.